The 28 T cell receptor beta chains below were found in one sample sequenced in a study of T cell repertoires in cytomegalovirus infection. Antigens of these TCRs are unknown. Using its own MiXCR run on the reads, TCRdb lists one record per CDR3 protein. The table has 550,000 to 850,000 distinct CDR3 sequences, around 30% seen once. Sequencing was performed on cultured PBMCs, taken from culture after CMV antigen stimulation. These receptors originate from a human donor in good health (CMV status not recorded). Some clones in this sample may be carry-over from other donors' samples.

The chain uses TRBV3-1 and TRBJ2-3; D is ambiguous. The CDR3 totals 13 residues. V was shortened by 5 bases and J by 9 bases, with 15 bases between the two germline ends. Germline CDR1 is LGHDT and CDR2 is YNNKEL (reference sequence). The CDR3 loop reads CASSDMSVKTQYF. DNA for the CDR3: TGTGCCAGCAGCGATATGAGTGTTAAGACGCAGTATTTT.

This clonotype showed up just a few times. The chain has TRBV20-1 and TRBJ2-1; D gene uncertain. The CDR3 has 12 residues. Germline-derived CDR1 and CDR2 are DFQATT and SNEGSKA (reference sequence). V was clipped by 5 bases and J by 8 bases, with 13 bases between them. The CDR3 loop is CSASTAGHEQFF. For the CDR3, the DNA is TGCAGTGCTTCCACCGCCGGTCATGAGCAGTTCTTC.

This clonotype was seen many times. This chain's CDR3 is CASSRTGLNYGYTF. The CDR3 region has the DNA TGTGCCAGCAGCCGCACAGGCCTTAACTATGGCTACACCTTC. The chain has TRBV7-2 and TRBJ1-2; the D gene is possibly TRBD1 (5 bases). CDR3 length equals 14 residues. Per germline, CDR1 SGHTA and CDR2 FQGNSA. V was cut by 5 bases and J by 1 base, with 11 bases left in between.

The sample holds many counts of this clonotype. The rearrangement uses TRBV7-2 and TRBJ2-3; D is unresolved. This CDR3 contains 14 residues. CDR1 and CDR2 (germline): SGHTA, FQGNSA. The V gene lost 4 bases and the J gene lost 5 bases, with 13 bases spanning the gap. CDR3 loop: CASSSWADVDTQYF. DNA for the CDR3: TGTGCCAGCAGCTCCTGGGCCGACGTAGATACGCAGTATTTT.

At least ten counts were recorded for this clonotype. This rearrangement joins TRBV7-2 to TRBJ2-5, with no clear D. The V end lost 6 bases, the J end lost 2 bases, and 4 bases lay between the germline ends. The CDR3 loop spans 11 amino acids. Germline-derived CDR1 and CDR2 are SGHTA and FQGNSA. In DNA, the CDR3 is TGTGCCAGCAGTGAACAAGAGACCCAGTACTTC. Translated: CASSEQETQYF.

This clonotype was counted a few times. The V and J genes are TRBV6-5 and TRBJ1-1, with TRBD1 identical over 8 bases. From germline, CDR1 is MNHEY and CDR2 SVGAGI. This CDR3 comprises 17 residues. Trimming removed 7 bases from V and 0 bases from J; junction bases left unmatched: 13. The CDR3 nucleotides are TGTGCCAGCAAAAAGTATCGGACAGGGTACATGAACACTGAAGCTTTCTTT. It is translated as CASKKYRTGYMNTEAFF.

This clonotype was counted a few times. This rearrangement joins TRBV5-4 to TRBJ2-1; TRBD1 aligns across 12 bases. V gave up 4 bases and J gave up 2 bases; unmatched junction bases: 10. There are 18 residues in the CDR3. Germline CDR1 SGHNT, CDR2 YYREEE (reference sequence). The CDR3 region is CASSPWDRGPGTYNEQFF. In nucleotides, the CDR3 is TGTGCCAGCAGCCCCTGGGACAGGGGGCCCGGAACCTACAATGAGCAGTTCTTC.

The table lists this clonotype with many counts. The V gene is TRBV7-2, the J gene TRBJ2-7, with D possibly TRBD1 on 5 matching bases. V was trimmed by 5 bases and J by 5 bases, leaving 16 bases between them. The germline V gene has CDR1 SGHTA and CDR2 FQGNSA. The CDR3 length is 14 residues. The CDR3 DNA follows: TGTGCCAGCAGCCCGAGCAGCTCACAGGACGAGCAGTACTTC. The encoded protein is CASSPSSSQDEQYF.

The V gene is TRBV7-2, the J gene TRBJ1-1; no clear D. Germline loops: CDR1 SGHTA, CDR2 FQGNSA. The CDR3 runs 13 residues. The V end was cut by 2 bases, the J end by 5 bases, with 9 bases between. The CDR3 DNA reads TGTGCCAGCAGCTTATTGGGTTTGACTGAAGCTTTCTTT. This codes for CASSLLGLTEAFF.

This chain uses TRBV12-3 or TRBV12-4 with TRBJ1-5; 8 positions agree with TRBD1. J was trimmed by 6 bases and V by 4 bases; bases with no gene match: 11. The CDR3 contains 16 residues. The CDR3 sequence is CASSSTPTGAVQPQHF. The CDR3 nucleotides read TGTGCCAGCAGTTCGACCCCGACAGGGGCGGTTCAGCCCCAGCATTTT.

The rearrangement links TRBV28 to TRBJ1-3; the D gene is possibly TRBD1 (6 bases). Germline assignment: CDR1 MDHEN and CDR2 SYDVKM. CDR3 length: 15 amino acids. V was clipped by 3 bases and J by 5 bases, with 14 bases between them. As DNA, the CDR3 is TGTGCCAGCAGTTTTAGCCCGACAGGCCGAAACACCATATATTTT. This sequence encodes CASSFSPTGRNTIYF.

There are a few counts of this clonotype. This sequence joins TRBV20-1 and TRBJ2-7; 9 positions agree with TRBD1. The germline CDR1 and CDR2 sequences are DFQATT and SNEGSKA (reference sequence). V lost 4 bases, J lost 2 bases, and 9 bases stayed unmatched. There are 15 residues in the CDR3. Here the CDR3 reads CSAIFPGQGPYEQYF. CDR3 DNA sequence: TGCAGTGCTATTTTTCCGGGACAGGGCCCCTACGAGCAGTACTTC.

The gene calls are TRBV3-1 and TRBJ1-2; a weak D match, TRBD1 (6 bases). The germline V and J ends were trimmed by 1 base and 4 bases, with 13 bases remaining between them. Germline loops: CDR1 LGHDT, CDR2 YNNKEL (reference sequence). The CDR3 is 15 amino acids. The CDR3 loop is CASSQGLNRAYGYTF. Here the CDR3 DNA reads TGTGCCAGCAGCCAAGGTCTTAACAGGGCCTATGGCTACACCTTC.

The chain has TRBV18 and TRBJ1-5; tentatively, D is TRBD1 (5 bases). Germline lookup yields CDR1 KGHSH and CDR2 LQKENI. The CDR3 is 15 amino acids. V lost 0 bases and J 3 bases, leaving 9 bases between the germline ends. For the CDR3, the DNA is TGTGCCAGCTCACCACCGGGAGGGGACAATCAGCCCCAGCATTTT. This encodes CASSPPGGDNQPQHF.

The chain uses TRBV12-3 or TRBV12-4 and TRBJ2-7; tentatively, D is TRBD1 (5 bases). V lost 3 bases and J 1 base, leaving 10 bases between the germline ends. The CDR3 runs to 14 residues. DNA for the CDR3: TGTGCCAGCAGTTTTAACCAGGGTTCCTACGAGCAGTACTTC. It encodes CASSFNQGSYEQYF.

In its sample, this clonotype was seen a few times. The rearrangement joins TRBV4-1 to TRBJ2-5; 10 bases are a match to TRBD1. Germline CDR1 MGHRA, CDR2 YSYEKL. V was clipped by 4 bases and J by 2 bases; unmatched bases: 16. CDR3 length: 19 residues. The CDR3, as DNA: TGCGCCAGCAGCCGGGACAGGGGTACGGGGGAATTTAGGCAAGAGACCCAGTACTTC. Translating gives CASSRDRGTGEFRQETQYF.

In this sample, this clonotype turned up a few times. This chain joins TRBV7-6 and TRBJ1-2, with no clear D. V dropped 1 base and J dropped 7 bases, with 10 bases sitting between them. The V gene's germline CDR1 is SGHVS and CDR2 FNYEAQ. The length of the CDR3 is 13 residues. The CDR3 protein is CASSLGQVGGYTF. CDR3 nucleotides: TGTGCCAGCAGCTTAGGGCAGGTCGGTGGCTACACCTTC.

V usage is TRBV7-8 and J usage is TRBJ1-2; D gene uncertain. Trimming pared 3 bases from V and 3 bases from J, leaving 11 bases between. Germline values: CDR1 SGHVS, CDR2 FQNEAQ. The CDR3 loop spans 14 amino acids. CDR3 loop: CASSFPESHYGYTF. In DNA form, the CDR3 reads TGTGCCAGCAGCTTCCCAGAGAGCCACTATGGCTACACCTTC.

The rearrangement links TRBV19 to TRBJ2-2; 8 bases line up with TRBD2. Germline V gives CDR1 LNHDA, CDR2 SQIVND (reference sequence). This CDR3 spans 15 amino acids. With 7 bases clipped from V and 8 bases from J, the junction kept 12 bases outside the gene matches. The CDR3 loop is CASTRIPAGGGELFF. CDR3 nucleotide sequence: TGTGCCAGTACCCGAATCCCCGCGGGGGGAGGGGAGCTGTTTTTT.

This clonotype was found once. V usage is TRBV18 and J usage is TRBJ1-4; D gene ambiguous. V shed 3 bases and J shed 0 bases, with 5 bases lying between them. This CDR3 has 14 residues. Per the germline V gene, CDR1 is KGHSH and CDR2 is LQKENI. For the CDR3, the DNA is TGTGCCAGCTCACCCTATCCAACTAATGAAAAACTGTTTTTT. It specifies CASSPYPTNEKLFF.

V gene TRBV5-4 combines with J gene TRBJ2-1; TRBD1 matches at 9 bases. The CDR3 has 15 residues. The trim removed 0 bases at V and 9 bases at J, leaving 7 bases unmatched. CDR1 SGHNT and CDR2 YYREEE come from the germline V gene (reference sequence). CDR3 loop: CASSLVGQGLAEQFF. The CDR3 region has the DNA TGTGCCAGCAGCTTGGTAGGACAGGGGCTGGCTGAGCAGTTCTTC.

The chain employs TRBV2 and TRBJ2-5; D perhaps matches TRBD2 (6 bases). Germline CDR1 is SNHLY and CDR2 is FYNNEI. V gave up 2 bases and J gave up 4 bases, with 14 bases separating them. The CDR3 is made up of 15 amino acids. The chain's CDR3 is CASSEFRAGIETQYF. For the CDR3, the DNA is TGTGCCAGCAGTGAATTCAGGGCGGGGATAGAGACCCAGTACTTC.

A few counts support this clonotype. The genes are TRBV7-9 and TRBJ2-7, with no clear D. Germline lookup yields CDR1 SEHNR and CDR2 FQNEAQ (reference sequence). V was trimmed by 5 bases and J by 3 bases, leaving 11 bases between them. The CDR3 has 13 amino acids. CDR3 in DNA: TGTGCCAGCAGCCCCCCCCTCTACTACGAGCAGTACTTC. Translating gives CASSPPLYYEQYF.

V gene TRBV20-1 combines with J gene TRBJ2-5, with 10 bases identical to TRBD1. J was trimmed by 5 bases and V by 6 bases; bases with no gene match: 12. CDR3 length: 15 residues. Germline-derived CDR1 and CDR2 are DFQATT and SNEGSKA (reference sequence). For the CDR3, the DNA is TGCAGTGCGACTGACAGGGGGCGATGGTCGGAGACCCAGTACTTC. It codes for CSATDRGRWSETQYF.

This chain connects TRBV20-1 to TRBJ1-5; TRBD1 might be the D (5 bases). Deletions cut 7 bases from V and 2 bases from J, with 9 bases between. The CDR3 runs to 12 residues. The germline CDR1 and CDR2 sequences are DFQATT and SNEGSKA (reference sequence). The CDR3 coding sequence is TGCAGTGGACGGGGCGGCAATCAGCCCCAGCATTTT. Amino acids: CSGRGGNQPQHF.

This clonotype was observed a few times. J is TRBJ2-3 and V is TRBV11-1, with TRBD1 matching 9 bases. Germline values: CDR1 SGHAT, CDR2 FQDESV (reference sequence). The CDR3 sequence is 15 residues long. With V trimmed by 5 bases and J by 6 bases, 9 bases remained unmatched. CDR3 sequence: CASSPGTGLSDTQYF. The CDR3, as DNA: TGTGCCAGCAGCCCTGGGACAGGGTTGTCGGATACGCAGTATTTT.

CDR3: CASSRTLDRGTEAFF. For the CDR3, the DNA is TGCGCCAGCAGCCGGACCCTGGACAGAGGGACTGAAGCTTTCTTT. V is TRBV4-1 and J is TRBJ1-1; D perhaps matches TRBD1 (6 bases). V was clipped by 4 bases and J by 5 bases, with 17 bases between them. The CDR3 totals 15 residues. Germline lookup yields CDR1 MGHRA and CDR2 YSYEKL.

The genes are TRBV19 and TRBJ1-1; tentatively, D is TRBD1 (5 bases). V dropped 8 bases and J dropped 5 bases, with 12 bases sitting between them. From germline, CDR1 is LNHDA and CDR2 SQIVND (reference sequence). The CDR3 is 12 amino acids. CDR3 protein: CASSHRGTEAFF. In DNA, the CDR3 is TGTGCCAGTTCACACCGGGGGACTGAAGCTTTCTTT.